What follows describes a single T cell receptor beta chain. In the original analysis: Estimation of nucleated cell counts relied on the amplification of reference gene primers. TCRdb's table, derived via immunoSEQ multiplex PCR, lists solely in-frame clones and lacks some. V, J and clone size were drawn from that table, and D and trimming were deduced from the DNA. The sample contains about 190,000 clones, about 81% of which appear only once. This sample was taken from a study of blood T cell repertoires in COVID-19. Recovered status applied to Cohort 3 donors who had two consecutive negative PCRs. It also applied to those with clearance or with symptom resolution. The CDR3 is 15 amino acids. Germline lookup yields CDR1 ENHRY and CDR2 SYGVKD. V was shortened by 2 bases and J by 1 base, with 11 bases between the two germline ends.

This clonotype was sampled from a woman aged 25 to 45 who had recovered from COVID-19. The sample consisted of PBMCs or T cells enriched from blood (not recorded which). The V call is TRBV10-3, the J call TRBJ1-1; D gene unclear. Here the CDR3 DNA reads TGTGCCATCAGTGAGAGAGTTGCGGGGAACACTGAAGCTTTCTTT. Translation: CAISERVAGNTEAFF.